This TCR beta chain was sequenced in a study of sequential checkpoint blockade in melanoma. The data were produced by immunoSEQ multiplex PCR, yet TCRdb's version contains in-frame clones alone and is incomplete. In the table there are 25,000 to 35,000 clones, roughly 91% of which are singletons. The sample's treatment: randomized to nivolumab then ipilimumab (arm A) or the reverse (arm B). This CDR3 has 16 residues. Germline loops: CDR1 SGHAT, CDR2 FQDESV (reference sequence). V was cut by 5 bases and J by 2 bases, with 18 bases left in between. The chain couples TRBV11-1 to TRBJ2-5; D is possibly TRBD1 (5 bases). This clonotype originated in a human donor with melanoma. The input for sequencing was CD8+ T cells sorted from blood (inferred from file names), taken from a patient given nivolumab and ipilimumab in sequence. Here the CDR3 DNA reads TGTGCCAGCAGCCAAGGGGTATGGCAGAGTCAAGAGACCCAGTACTTC. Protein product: CASSQGVWQSQETQYF. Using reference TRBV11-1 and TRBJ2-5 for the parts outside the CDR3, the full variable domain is EAEVAQSPRYKITEKSQAVAFWCDPISGHATLYWYRQILGQGPELLVQFQDESVVDDSQLPKDRFSAERLKGVDSTLKIQPAELGDSAMYLCASSQGVWQSQETQYFGPGTRLLVL.